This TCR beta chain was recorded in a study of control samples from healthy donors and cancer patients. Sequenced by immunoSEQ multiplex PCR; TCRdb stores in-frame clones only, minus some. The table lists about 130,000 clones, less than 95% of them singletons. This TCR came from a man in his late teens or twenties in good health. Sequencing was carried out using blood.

CDR3 loop: CASSQVTGGATGDTQYF. The CDR3 DNA reads as TGTGCCAGCAGCCAAGTGACCGGGGGGGCCACAGGAGATACGCAGTATTTT. V and J are TRBV3-1 (or the pseudogene TRBV3-2) and TRBJ2-3; 8 bases agree with TRBD2. Germline CDR1 is LGHDT and CDR2 is YNNKEL (reference sequence). This CDR3 is 17 amino acids long. J lost 5 bases, V lost 1 base, and 11 bases had no gene match.